Sequencing of this T cell receptor beta chain was carried out in a study of tumor and adjacent non-tumor tissue in lung cancer. CDR1 SQVTM and CDR2 ANQGSEA come from the germline V gene. The CDR3 runs to 14 residues. This sample's RNA came from whole unsorted tissue. TCRbeta libraries were built with three rounds of nested PCR, modified from ARM-PCR. Each CDR3 protein is one row after TCRdb ran MiXCR on the multiplex PCR reads. The sample carries 200,000 to 250,000 distinct CDR3 sequences, 60% to 85% recorded once. As concerns this clonotype: A read error may be the cause here, since a much bigger clone is one base away.

Material for sequencing was lung tumor tissue. This sequence originates from a man in his 60s with non-small cell lung cancer. The chain combines TRBV29-1 with TRBJ1-5; TRBD1 aligns across 7 bases. CDR3 residues: CNVSTGVFGQPQHF. For the CDR3, the DNA is TGCAACGTTAGCACAGGGGTCTTCGGTCAGCCCCAGCATTTT. The full variable domain, its missing parts supplied by reference TRBV29-1 and TRBJ1-5, is SAVISQKPSRDICQRGTSLTIQCQVDSQVTMMFWYRQQPGQSLTLIATANQGSEATYESGFVIDKFPISRPNLTFSTLTVSNMSPEDSSIYLCNVSTGVFGQPQHFGDGTRLSIL.